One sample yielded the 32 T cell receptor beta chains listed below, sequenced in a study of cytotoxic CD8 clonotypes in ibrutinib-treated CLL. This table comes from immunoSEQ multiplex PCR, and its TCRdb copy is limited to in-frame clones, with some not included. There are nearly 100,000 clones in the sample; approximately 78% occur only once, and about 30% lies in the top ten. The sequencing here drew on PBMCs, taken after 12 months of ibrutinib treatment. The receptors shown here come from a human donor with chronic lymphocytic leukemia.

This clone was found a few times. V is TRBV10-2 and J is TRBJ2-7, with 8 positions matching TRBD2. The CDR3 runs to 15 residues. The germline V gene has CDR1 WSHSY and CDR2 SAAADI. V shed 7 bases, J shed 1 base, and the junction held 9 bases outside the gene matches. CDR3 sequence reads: CASTEQRGNSYEQYF. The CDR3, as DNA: TGCGCCAGCACCGAACAGCGGGGGAATTCCTACGAGCAGTACTTC.

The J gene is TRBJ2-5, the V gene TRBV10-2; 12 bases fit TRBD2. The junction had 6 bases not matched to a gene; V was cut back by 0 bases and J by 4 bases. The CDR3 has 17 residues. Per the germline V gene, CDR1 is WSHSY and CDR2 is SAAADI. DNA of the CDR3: TGCGCCAGCAGTGAGTCCCGACTAGCGGGGGCGGGAGAGACCCAGTACTTC. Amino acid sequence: CASSESRLAGAGETQYF.

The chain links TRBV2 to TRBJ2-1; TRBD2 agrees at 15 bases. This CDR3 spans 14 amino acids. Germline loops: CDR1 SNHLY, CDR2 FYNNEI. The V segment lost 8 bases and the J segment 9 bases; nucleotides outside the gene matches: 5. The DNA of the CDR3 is TGTGCCAGCCGTGGACTAGCGGGGGGGTTTGAGCAGTTCTTC. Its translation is CASRGLAGGFEQFF. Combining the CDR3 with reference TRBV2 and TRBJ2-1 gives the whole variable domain EPEVTQTPSHQVTQMGQEVILRCVPISNHLYFYWYRQILGQKVEFLVSFYNNEISEKSEIFDDQFSVERPDGSNFTLKIRSTKLEDSAMYFCASRGLAGGFEQFFGPGTRLTVL.

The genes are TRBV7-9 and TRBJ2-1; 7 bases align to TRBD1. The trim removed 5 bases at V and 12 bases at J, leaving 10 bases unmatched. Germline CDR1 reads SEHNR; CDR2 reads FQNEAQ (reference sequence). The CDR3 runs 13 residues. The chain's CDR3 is CASSERTGAVQFF. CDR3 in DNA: TGTGCCAGCAGCGAGCGAACAGGGGCCGTGCAGTTCTTC.

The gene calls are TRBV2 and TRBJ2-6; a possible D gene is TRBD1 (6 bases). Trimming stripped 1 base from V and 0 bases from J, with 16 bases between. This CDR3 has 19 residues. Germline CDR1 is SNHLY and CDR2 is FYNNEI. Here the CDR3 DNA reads TGTGCCAGCAGTGAAGTTAGGGGGTACACCCACTCTGGGGCCAACGTCCTGACTTTC. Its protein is CASSEVRGYTHSGANVLTF. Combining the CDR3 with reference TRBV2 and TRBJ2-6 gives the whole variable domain EPEVTQTPSHQVTQMGQEVILRCVPISNHLYFYWYRQILGQKVEFLVSFYNNEISEKSEIFDDQFSVERPDGSNFTLKIRSTKLEDSAMYFCASSEVRGYTHSGANVLTFGAGSRLTVL.

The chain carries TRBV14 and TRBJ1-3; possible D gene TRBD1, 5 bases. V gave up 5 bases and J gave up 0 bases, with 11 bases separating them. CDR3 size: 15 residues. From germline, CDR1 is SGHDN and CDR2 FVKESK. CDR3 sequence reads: CASSNTGLSGNTIYF. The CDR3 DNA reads TGTGCCAGCAGCAATACAGGTCTCTCTGGAAACACCATATATTTT.

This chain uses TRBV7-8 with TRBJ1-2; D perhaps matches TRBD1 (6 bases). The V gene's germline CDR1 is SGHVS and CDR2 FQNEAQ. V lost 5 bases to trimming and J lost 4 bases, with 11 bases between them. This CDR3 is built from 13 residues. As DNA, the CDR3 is TGTGCCAGCAGCCCAGGGGAGGCCTATGGCTACACCTTC. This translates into CASSPGEAYGYTF.

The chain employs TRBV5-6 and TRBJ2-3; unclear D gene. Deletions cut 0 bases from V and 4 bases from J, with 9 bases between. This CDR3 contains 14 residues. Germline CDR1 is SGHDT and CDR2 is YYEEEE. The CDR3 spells CASSLVLKPDTQYF. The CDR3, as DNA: TGTGCCAGCAGCTTGGTTCTAAAGCCAGATACGCAGTATTTT.

CDR3 nucleotide sequence: TGTGCCAGCAGCTTAGGTTCGGAAACTGAAGCTTTCTTT. The encoded protein is CASSLGSETEAFF. V usage is TRBV7-9 and J usage is TRBJ1-1; D unresolved. V lost 1 base and J lost 5, with 8 bases in between. CDR3 length: 13 residues. Germline V gene lookup returns CDR1 SEHNR and CDR2 FQNEAQ (reference sequence).

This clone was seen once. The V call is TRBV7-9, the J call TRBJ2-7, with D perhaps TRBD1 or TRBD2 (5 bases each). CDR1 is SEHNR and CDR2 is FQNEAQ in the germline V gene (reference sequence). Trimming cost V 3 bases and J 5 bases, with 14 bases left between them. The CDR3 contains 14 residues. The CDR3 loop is CASSFFREPDEQYF. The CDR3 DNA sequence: TGTGCCAGCAGCTTTTTCAGGGAGCCCGACGAGCAGTACTTC. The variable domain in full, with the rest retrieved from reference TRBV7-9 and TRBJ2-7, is DTGVSQNPRHKITKRGQNVTFRCDPISEHNRLYWYRQTLGQGPEFLTYFQNEAQLEKSRLLSDRFSAERPKGSFSTLEIQRTEQGDSAMYLCASSFFREPDEQYFGPGTRLTVT.

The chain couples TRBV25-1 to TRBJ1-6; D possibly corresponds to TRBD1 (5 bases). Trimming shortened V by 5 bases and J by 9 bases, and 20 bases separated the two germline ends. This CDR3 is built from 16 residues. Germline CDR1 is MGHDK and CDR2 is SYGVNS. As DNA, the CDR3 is TGTGCCAGCAGTACTACGGGACTCCTAAAGGGTTCACCCCTCCACTTT. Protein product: CASSTTGLLKGSPLHF.

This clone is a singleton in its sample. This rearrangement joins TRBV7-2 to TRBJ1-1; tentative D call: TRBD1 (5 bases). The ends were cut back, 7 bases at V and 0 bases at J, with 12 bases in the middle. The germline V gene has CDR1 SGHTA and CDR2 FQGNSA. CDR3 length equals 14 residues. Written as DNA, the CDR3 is TGTGCCAGCACCGAGCAGGGACTGAACACTGAAGCTTTCTTT. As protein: CASTEQGLNTEAFF.

CDR3 nucleotides: TGTGCCAGCAGCGTAGGACAGGTGGACCCCGGAAACACCATATATTTT. Amino acids: CASSVGQVDPGNTIYF. The genes are TRBV9 and TRBJ1-3, with D maybe TRBD1 (6 bases). Between the trimmed V and J ends, which lost 0 bases and 4 bases, there was a span of 14 bases. The CDR3 consists of 16 residues. Looked up from germline, CDR1 is SGDLS and CDR2 is YYNGEE.

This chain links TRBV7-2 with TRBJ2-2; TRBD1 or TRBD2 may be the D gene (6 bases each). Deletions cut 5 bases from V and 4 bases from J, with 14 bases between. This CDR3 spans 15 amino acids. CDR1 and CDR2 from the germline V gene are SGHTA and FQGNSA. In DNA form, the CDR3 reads TGTGCCAGCAGCCCACGGGGGCTAGGCACCGGGGAGCTGTTTTTT. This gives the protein CASSPRGLGTGELFF.

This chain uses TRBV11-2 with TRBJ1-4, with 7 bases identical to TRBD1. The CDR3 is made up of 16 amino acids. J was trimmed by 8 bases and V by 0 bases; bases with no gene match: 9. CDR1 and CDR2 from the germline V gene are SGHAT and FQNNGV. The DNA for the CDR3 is TGTGCCAGCAGCTTAGAACAGGGGTTAGGGTGGGAAAAACTGTTTTTT. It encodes CASSLEQGLGWEKLFF.

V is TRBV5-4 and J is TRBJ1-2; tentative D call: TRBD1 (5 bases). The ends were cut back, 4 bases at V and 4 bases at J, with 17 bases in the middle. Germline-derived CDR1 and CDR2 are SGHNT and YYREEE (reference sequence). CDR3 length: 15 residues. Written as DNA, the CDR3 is TGTGCCAGCAGCCCGGGGGAGGGTGCGTCCTATGGCTACACCTTC. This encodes CASSPGEGASYGYTF.

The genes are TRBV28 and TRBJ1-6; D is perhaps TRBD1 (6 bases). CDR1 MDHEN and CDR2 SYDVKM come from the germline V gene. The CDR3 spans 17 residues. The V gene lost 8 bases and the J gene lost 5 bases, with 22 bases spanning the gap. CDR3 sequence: CASGYLTRQANNSPLHF. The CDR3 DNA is TGTGCCAGCGGTTACCTTACCAGACAGGCCAATAATTCACCCCTCCACTTT. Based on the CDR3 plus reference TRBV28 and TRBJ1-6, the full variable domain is DVKVTQSSRYLVKRTGEKVFLECVQDMDHENMFWYRQDPGLGLRLIYFSYDVKMKEKGDIPEGYSVSREKKERFSLILESASTNQTSMYLCASGYLTRQANNSPLHFGNGTRLTVT.

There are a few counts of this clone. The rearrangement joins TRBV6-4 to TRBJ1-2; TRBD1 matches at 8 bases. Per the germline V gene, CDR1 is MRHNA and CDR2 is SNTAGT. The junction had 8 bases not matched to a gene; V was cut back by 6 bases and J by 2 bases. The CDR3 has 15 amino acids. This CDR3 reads CASSQDRVRNYGYTF. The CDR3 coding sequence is TGTGCCAGCAGCCAGGACAGGGTAAGGAACTATGGCTACACCTTC.

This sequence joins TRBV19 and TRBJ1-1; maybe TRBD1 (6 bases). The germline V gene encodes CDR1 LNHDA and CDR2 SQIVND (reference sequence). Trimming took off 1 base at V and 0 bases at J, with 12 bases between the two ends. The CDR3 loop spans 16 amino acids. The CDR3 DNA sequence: TGTGCCAGTAGTATAGGCGTAGGGGGTATGAACACTGAAGCTTTCTTT. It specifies CASSIGVGGMNTEAFF.

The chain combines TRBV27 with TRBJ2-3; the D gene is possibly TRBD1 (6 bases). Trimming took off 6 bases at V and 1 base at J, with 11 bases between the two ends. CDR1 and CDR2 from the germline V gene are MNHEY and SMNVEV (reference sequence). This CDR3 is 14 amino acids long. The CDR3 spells CASSLRGGTDTQYF. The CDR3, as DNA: TGTGCCAGCAGCCTCAGGGGAGGCACAGATACGCAGTATTTT.

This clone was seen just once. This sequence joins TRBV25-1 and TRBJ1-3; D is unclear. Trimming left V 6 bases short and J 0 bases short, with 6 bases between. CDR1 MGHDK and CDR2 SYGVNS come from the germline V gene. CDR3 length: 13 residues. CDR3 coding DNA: TGTGCCAGCAGCCGGGCCTCTGGAAACACCATATATTTT. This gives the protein CASSRASGNTIYF. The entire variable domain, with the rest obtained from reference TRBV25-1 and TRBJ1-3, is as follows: EADIYQTPRYLVIGTGKKITLECSQTMGHDKMYWYQQDPGMELHLIHYSYGVNSTEKGDLSSESTVSRIRTEHFPLTLESARPSHTSQYLCASSRASGNTIYFGEGSWLTVV.

The CDR3: CASSQVPQSGAEQYF. The CDR3 DNA follows: TGTGCCAGCAGCCAAGTTCCACAGAGTGGGGCCGAGCAGTACTTC. The genes are TRBV14 and TRBJ2-7, with a possible D match to TRBD1 (5 bases). The CDR3 consists of 15 residues. Germline V gene lookup returns CDR1 SGHDN and CDR2 FVKESK. With 1 base removed from V and 6 bases from J, the gap between germline ends came to 16 bases.

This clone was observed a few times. As DNA, the CDR3 is TGTGCCAGCAGCTTAGCGGGGGGATACAATGAGCAGTTCTTC. Its protein product is CASSLAGGYNEQFF. The gene calls are TRBV7-9 and TRBJ2-1, with D perhaps TRBD2 (6 bases). Per germline, CDR1 SEHNR and CDR2 FQNEAQ (reference sequence). V gave up 0 bases and J gave up 4 bases, with 7 bases separating them. There are 14 residues in the CDR3. Full variable domain (outside the CDR3, taken from reference TRBV7-9 and TRBJ2-1): DTGVSQNPRHKITKRGQNVTFRCDPISEHNRLYWYRQTLGQGPEFLTYFQNEAQLEKSRLLSDRFSAERPKGSFSTLEIQRTEQGDSAMYLCASSLAGGYNEQFFGPGTRLTVL.

CDR3 in amino acids: CASSQRTGGKNSQPQHF. CDR3 bases: TGCGCCAGCAGCCAGCGGACTGGGGGGAAGAACTCACAGCCCCAGCATTTT. J is TRBJ1-5 and V is TRBV5-1; D may be TRBD1 (5 bases). This CDR3 has 17 residues. The germline V and J ends were trimmed by 4 bases and 7 bases, with 24 bases remaining between them. The germline V gene has CDR1 SGHRS and CDR2 YFSETQ.

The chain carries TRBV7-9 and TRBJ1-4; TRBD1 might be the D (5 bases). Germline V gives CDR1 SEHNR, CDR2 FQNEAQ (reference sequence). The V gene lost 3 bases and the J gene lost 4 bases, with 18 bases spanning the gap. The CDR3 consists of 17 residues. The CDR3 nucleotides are TGTGCCAGCAGCTTGGGATTTGGGGGGTCTGATAATGAAAAACTGTTTTTT. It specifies CASSLGFGGSDNEKLFF. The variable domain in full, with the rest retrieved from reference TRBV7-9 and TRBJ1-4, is DTGVSQNPRHKITKRGQNVTFRCDPISEHNRLYWYRQTLGQGPEFLTYFQNEAQLEKSRLLSDRFSAERPKGSFSTLEIQRTEQGDSAMYLCASSLGFGGSDNEKLFFGSGTQLSVL.

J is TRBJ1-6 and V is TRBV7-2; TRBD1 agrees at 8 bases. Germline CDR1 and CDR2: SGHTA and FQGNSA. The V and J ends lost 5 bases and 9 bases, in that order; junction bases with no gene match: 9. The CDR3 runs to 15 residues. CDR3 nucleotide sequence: TGTGCCAGCAGCCAGTTTGGACAGGGCTCTTCACCCCTCCACTTT. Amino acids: CASSQFGQGSSPLHF. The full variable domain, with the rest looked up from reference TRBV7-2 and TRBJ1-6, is GAGVSQSPSNKVTEKGKDVELRCDPISGHTALYWYRQSLGQGLEFLIYFQGNSAPDKSGLPSDRFSAERTGGSVSTLTIQRTQQEDSAVYLCASSQFGQGSSPLHFGNGTRLTVT.

The CDR3 region is CASRETGDRSPLHF. The CDR3 bases are TGTGCCAGTAGGGAGACAGGGGATCGTTCACCCCTCCACTTT. V usage is TRBV19 and J usage is TRBJ1-6, with 8 bases lining up with TRBD1. Germline V lookup: CDR1 LNHDA, CDR2 SQIVND (reference sequence). Trimming removed 6 bases from V and 9 bases from J; junction bases left unmatched: 7. There are 14 residues in the CDR3.

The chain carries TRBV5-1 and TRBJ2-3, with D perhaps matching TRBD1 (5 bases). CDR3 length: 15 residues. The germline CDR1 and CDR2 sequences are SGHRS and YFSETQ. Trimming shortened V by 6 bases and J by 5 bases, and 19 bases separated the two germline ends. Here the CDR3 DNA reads TGCGCCAGCACCCTTTGGGGCCGAGGTTTAGATACGCAGTATTTT. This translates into CASTLWGRGLDTQYF.

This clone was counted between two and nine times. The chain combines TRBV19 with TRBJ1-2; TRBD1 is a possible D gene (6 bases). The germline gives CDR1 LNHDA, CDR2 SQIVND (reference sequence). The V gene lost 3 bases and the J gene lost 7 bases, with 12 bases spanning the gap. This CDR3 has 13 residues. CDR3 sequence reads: CASSMVGAGGYTF. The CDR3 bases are TGTGCCAGTAGTATGGTGGGGGCTGGTGGCTACACCTTC.

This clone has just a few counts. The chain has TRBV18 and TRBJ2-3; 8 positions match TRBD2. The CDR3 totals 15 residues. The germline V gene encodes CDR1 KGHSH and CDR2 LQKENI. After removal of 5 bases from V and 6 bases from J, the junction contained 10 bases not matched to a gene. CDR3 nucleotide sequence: TGTGCCAGCTCAGCAGGCGGGGGGCCTGAGGATACGCAGTATTTT. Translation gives CASSAGGGPEDTQYF.

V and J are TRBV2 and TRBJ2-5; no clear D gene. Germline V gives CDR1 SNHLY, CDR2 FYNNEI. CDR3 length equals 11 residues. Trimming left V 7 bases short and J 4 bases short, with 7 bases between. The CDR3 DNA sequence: TGTGCCAGCACCCTAGGAGAGACCCAGTACTTC. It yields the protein CASTLGETQYF. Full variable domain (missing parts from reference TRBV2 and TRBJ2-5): EPEVTQTPSHQVTQMGQEVILRCVPISNHLYFYWYRQILGQKVEFLVSFYNNEISEKSEIFDDQFSVERPDGSNFTLKIRSTKLEDSAMYFCASTLGETQYFGPGTRLLVL.

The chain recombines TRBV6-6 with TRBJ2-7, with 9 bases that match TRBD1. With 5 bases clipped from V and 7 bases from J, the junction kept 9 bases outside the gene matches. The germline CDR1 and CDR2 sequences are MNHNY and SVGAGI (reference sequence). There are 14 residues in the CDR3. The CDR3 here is CASSRDRVDGEQYF. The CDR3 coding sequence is TGTGCCAGCAGTAGGGACAGGGTAGACGGAGAGCAGTACTTC.